This section outlines one TCR beta chain sequence together with its context. Authors' processing steps: Using reference gene primer amplification, nucleated cell counts were estimated. Only in-frame clones appear in the TCRdb table, and some are missing; sequencing was by immunoSEQ multiplex PCR. That table gives V, J and clone size, and the DNA gave D and trimming. The sample has about 130,000 clones, approximately 80% seen once. The CDR3 sequence is 12 residues long. Trimming took 4 bases from V and 8 from J, leaving 11 bases between them. The V gene's germline CDR1 is SEHNR and CDR2 FQNEAQ (reference sequence). The data stem from a study of blood T cell repertoires in COVID-19. Background on the study: The United States, Italy and Spain supplied acute and convalescent COVID-19 samples. The analysed material was cDNA or gDNA that came from T cells, B-cell-depleted T cells, or PBMCs.

Sequencing input: peripheral blood. This TCR was sampled from a man aged 35-49 years with active or convalescent COVID-19. The V call is TRBV7-9, the J call TRBJ1-2, with D possibly TRBD1 on 6 matching bases. This CDR3 is CASSYSQGGYTF. DNA of the CDR3: TGTGCCAGCAGCTACTCCCAGGGGGGCTACACCTTC.